A single sample gave rise to the 20 T cell receptor beta chains below, sequenced in a study of beta chain features in type 1 diabetes. The isolated RNA, all of it, was reverse transcribed, so expressed TCRB transcripts were what got sequenced. The method was immunoSEQ multiplex PCR; TCRdb's version includes in-frame clones alone and lacks a portion of them. This sample has about 900,000 clones, with 15% to 20% found just once. Sequencing used naive CD4+ T cells from blood. These receptors originate from a woman aged 18-29 years in good health.

The J gene is TRBJ2-3, the V gene TRBV4-2; TRBD2 matches at 8 bases. The germline V gene has CDR1 LGHNA and CDR2 YNFKEQ. Trimming cost V 5 bases and J 2 bases; bases outside gene matches: 9. The CDR3 covers 16 residues. The CDR3 protein is CASSSPGLETTDTQYF. CDR3 in DNA: TGTGCCAGCAGCTCTCCGGGACTAGAGACCACAGATACGCAGTATTTT.

The CDR3 nucleotides are TGCGCCAGCAGCCAAATGCTGATGGCTAGCGGTTACAATGAGCAGTTCTTC. This encodes CASSQMLMASGYNEQFF. J is TRBJ2-1 and V is TRBV4-3; 7 bases align to TRBD2. The CDR3 extends over 17 amino acids. J gave up 4 bases and V 2 bases, and 11 bases lay outside the gene matches. The germline gives CDR1 LGHNA, CDR2 YSLEER.

In its sample, this clone was seen many times. CDR3 DNA sequence: TGTGCCAGCAGCCATGAGACAGGACGACGAAAACTGTTTTTT. Translating gives CASSHETGRRKLFF. This rearrangement joins TRBV14 to TRBJ1-4; D is possibly TRBD1 (6 bases). Looked up from germline, CDR1 is SGHDN and CDR2 is FVKESK. V was clipped by 3 bases and J by 10 bases, with 15 bases between them. This CDR3 has 14 amino acids.

V is TRBV28 and J is TRBJ2-7; D may be TRBD1 or TRBD2 (5 bases each). Germline CDR1 and CDR2: MDHEN and SYDVKM. The length of the CDR3 is 14 residues. Deletions cut 5 bases from V and 2 bases from J, with 13 bases between. CDR3 sequence (DNA): TGTGCCAGCAGTCCCCCCGGGACGGCCTACGAGCAGTACTTC. It specifies CASSPPGTAYEQYF.

This clone occurred a few times. The J gene is TRBJ2-1, the V gene TRBV4-2, with 12 bases fitting TRBD2. The germline gives CDR1 LGHNA, CDR2 YNFKEQ. The CDR3 is 15 amino acids. J was trimmed by 7 bases and V by 4 bases; bases with no gene match: 5. CDR3 DNA sequence: TGTGCCAGCAGCCGCCGACTAGCGGGAGAAAATGAGCAGTTCTTC. It is translated as CASSRRLAGENEQFF.

This clone was detected only a few times. The rearrangement links TRBV6-6 to TRBJ2-7, with 10 nucleotides matching TRBD2. Trimming took 5 bases from V and 5 from J; bases not matched to a gene: 12. Germline CDR1 is MNHNY and CDR2 is SVGAGI (reference sequence). The CDR3 consists of 16 residues. Here the CDR3 reads CASSPRISGRSDEQYF. The CDR3 region has the DNA TGTGCCAGCAGTCCCCGAATTAGCGGGAGGTCCGACGAGCAGTACTTC.

The rearrangement links TRBV28 to TRBJ2-7; 7 bases match TRBD1. The CDR3 spans 14 residues. Germline V gene lookup returns CDR1 MDHEN and CDR2 SYDVKM. After removal of 3 bases from V and 0 bases from J, the junction contained 2 bases not matched to a gene. CDR3 nucleotide sequence: TGTGCCAGCAGTTTGGACAGGAACTCCTACGAGCAGTACTTC. The encoded protein is CASSLDRNSYEQYF.

The gene calls are TRBV29-1 and TRBJ1-3; D remains ambiguous. The CDR3 runs to 14 residues. CDR1 SQVTM and CDR2 ANQGSEA come from the germline V gene. The V end was cut by 3 bases, the J end by 0 bases, with 9 bases between. The CDR3 sequence: CSVDGRSSGNTIYF. The CDR3 DNA reads TGCAGCGTTGACGGCAGGAGCTCTGGAAACACCATATATTTT. Together with reference TRBV29-1 and TRBJ1-3, the CDR3 gives the full variable domain: SAVISQKPSRDICQRGTSLTIQCQVDSQVTMMFWYRQQPGQSLTLIATANQGSEATYESGFVIDKFPISRPNLTFSTLTVSNMSPEDSSIYLCSVDGRSSGNTIYFGEGSWLTVV.

This clone has just a few counts. The chain links TRBV5-1 to TRBJ2-6; maybe TRBD1 (5 bases). CDR1 and CDR2 from the germline V gene are SGHRS and YFSETQ. This CDR3 region has 14 residues. Trimming removed 6 bases from V and 2 bases from J, with 9 bases in between. This CDR3 is CASTTGPGANVLTF. Here the CDR3 DNA reads TGCGCCAGCACCACAGGCCCTGGGGCCAACGTCCTGACTTTC.

There are a few counts of this clone. J is TRBJ2-1 and V is TRBV2; 13 bases align to TRBD2. The CDR3 runs to 14 residues. V was clipped by 5 bases and J by 9 bases; unmatched bases: 4. Germline CDR1 SNHLY, CDR2 FYNNEI. The CDR3 reads CASSRGTSGIEQFF. Written as DNA, the CDR3 is TGTGCCAGCAGTCGCGGGACTAGCGGGATTGAGCAGTTCTTC.

The chain links TRBV5-4 to TRBJ2-1; 11 positions match TRBD2. V lost 3 bases, J lost 12 bases, and 11 bases stayed unmatched. The CDR3 runs 15 residues. Germline assignment: CDR1 SGHNT and CDR2 YYREEE (reference sequence). The CDR3 nucleotides read TGTGCCAGCAGCTCCCCTGGGGTTAGCGGGAGGGGGCAGTTCTTC. The encoded protein is CASSSPGVSGRGQFF.

The chain is built from TRBV6-6 and TRBJ2-4; D is uncertain. This CDR3 has 16 amino acids. Germline CDR1 and CDR2: MNHNY and SVGAGI (reference sequence). V gave up 0 bases and J gave up 0 bases, with 9 bases separating them. CDR3 region: CASSYSTGLAKNIQYF. The CDR3 region has the DNA TGTGCCAGCAGTTACTCGACCGGTCTAGCCAAAAACATTCAGTACTTC.

The table lists this clone with a few counts. The chain recombines TRBV10-3 with TRBJ2-1; maybe TRBD2 (6 bases). Germline V gene lookup returns CDR1 ENHRY and CDR2 SYGVKD. The CDR3 loop spans 15 amino acids. Trimming took off 10 bases at V and 7 bases at J, with 23 bases between the two ends. CDR3: CATRPRDSSMNEQFF. In nucleotides, the CDR3 is TGTGCCACGCGACCGCGGGACTCCTCCATGAATGAGCAGTTCTTC.

This clone was seen more than once but under ten times. The CDR3 DNA reads as TGTGCCAGTAGTAGGTTAGACCCCTACAATGAGCAGTTCTTC. Protein: CASSRLDPYNEQFF. This chain connects TRBV19 to TRBJ2-1; D unresolved. Trimming removed 4 bases from V and 2 bases from J, with 9 bases in between. CDR1 is LNHDA and CDR2 is SQIVND in the germline V gene (reference sequence). CDR3 size: 14 residues. Variable domain in full (rest from reference TRBV19 and TRBJ2-1): DGGITQSPKYLFRKEGQNVTLSCEQNLNHDAMYWYRQDPGQGLRLIYYSQIVNDFQKGDIAEGYSVSREKKESFPLTVTSAQKNPTAFYLCASSRLDPYNEQFFGPGTRLTVL.

CDR3: CASSDRGYTDTQYF. The DNA for the CDR3 is TGTGCCAGCAGTGACAGGGGCTACACAGATACGCAGTATTTT. The V and J genes are TRBV6-1 and TRBJ2-3, with D tentatively TRBD1 (6 bases). Germline loops: CDR1 MNHNS, CDR2 SASEGT. The ends were cut back, 3 bases at V and 2 bases at J, with 9 bases in the middle. The CDR3 covers 14 residues.

The chain carries TRBV11-2 and TRBJ2-5; 8 bases line up with TRBD1. V lost 4 bases and J lost 7; bases outside the gene matches: 8. The CDR3 totals 14 residues. Germline assignment: CDR1 SGHAT and CDR2 FQNNGV. CDR3 sequence: CASSSLTGVTTQYF. The CDR3 DNA is TGTGCCAGCAGCTCTTTGACAGGGGTGACGACCCAGTACTTC.

The chain carries TRBV7-8 and TRBJ1-1; the D is unclear. The CDR3 is 13 residues long. Germline CDR1 and CDR2: SGHVS and FQNEAQ. Trimming left V 3 bases short and J 5 bases short, with 10 bases between. CDR3 bases: TGTGCCAGCAGCTTGGGGTTCTGGACTGAAGCTTTCTTT. Its translation is CASSLGFWTEAFF.

To note about this clone: Additional DNA sequences in this sample encode the identical CDR3. The rearrangement joins TRBV5-1 to TRBJ2-1; TRBD2 matches at 12 bases. CDR1 is SGHRS, CDR2 YFSETQ, per germline. After removal of 5 bases from V and 7 bases from J, the junction contained 4 bases not matched to a gene. The CDR3 length is 14 residues. In DNA form, the CDR3 reads TGCGCCAGCAGTCCGGGACTAGCGGGTAATGAGCAGTTCTTC. Its translation: CASSPGLAGNEQFF.

The J gene is TRBJ1-1, the V gene TRBV7-8; D call uncertain. V lost 6 bases, J lost 1 base, and 15 bases lay in between. CDR1 and CDR2 from the germline V gene are SGHVS and FQNEAQ. The CDR3 is 15 residues long. The CDR3 loop reads CASSSINGENTEAFF. CDR3 sequence (DNA): TGTGCCAGCAGTTCCATAAACGGAGAGAACACTGAAGCTTTCTTT.

In this sample, this clone turned up a few times. CDR3 sequence: CASSQDQGTHYEQYF. The CDR3 DNA sequence: TGTGCCAGCAGCCAAGATCAGGGGACACATTACGAGCAGTACTTC. V gene TRBV4-2 combines with J gene TRBJ2-7, with D possibly matching TRBD1 (6 bases). Germline V gives CDR1 LGHNA, CDR2 YNFKEQ. V lost 0 bases and J lost 4, with 13 bases in between. The CDR3 is made up of 15 amino acids.